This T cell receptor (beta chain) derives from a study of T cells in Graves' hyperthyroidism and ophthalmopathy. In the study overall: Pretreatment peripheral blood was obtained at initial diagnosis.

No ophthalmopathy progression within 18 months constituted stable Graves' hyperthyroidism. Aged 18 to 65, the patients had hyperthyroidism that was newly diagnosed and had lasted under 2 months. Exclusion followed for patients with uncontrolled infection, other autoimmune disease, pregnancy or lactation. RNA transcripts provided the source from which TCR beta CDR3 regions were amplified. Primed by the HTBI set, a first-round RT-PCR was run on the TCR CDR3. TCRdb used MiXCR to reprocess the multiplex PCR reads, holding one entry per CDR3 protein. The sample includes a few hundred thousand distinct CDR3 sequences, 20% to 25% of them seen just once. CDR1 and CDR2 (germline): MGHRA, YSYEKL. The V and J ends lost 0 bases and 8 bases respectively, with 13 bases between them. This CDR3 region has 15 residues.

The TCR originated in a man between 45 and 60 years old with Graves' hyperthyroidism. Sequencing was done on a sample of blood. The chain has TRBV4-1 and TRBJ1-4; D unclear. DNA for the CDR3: TGCGCCAGCAGCCAAGATCGTCTAGGAGACGAAAAACTGTTTTTT. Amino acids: CASSQDRLGDEKLFF.